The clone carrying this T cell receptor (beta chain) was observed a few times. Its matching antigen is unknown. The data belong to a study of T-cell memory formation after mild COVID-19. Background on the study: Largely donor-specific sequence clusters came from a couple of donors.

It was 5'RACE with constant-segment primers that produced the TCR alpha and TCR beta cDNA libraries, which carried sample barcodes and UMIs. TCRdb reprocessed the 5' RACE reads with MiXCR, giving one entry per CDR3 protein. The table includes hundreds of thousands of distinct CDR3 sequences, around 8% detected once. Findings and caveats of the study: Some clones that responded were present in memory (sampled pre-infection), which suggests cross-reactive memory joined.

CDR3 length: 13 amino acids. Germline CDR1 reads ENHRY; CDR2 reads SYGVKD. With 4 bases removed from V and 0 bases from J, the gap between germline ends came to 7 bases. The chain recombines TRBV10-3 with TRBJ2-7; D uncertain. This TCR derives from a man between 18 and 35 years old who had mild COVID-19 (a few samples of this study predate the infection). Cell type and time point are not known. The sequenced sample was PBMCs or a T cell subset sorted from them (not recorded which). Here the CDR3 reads CAISAAPSYEQYF. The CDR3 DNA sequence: TGTGCCATCAGTGCCGCACCCTCCTACGAGCAGTACTTC.